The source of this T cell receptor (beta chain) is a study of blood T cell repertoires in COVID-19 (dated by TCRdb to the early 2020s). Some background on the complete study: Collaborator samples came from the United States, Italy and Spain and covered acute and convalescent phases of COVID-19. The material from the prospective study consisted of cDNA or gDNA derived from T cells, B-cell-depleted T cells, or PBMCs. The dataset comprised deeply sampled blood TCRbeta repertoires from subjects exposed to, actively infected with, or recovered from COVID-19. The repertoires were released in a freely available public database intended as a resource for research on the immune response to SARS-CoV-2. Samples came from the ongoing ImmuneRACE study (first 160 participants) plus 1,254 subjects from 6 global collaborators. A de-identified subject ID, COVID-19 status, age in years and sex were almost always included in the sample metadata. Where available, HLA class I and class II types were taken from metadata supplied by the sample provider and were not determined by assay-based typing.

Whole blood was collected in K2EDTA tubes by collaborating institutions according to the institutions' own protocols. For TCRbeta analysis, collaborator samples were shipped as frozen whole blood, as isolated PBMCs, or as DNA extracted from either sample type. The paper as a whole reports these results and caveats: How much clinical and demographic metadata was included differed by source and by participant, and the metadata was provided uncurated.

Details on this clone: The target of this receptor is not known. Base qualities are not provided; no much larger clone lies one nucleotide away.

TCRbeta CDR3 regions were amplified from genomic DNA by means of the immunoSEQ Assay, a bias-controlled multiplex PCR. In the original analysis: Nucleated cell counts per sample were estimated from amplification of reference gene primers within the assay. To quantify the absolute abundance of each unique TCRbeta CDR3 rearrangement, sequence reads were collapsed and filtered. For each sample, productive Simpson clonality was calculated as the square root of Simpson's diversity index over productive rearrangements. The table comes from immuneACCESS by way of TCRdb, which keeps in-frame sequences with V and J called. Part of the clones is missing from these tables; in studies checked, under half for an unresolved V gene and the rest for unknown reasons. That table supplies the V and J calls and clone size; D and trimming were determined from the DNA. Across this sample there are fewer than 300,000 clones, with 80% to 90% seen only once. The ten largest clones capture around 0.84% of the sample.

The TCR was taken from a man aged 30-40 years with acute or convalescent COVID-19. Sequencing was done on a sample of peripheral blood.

The CDR3 has the sequence CASSDRKAGAYNEQFF. The DNA sequence is given as TGTGCCAGCAGTGACCGTAAAGCGGGGGCCTACAATGAGCAGTTCTTC. This receptor chain uses TRBV25-1 and TRBJ2-1; 8 middle bases align to TRBD2. The CDR3 starts with the cysteine, ends with the phenylalanine, and has 16 residues. The retained sequence is limited to the CDR3, 48 bases, with the frame set at the first base. Relative to germline, V is missing 3 bases and J is missing 2 bases, with 6 bases of the junction outside any gene match. Based on the germline V gene, the CDR1 and CDR2 sequences are MGHDK and SYGVNS.